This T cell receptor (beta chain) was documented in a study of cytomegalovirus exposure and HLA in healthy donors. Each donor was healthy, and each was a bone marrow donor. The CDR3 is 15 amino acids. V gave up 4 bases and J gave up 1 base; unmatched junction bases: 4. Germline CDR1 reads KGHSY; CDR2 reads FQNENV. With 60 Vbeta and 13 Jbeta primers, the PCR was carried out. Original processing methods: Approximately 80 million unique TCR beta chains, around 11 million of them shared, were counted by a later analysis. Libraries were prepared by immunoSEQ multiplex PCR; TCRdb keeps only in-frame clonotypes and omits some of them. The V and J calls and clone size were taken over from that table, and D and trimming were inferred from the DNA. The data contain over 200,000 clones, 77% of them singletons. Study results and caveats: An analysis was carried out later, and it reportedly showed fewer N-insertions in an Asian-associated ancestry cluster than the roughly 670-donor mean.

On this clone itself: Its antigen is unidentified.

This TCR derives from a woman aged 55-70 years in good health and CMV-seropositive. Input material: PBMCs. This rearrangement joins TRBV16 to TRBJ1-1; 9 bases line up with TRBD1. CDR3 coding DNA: TGTGCCAGCAGCCTACCGGACAGGGGGAACACTGAAGCTTTCTTT. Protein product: CASSLPDRGNTEAFF.